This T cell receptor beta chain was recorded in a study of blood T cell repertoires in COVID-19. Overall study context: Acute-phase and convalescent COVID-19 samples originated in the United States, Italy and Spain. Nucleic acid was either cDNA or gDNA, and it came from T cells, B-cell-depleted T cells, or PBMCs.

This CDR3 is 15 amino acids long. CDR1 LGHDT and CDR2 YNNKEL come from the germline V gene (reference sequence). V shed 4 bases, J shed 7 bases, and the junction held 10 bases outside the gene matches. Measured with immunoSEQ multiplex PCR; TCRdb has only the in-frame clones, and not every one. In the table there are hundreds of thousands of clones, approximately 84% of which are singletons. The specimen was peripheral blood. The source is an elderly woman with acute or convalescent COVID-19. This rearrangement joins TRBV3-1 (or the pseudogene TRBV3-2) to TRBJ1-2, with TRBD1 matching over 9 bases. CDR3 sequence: CASSPQTGGSSGYTF. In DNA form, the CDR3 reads TGTGCCAGCAGCCCTCAGACAGGGGGATCAAGTGGCTACACCTTC.